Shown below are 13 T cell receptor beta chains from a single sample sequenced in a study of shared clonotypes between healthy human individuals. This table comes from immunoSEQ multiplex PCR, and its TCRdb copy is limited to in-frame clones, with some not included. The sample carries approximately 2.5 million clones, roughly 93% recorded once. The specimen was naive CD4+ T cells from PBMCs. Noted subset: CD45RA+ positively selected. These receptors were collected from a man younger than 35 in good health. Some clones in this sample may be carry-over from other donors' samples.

CDR3 protein: CASSLTGTGSGNTIYF. The DNA for the CDR3 is TGCGCCAGCAGCTTAACCGGGACTGGTTCTGGAAACACCATATATTTT. J is TRBJ1-3 and V is TRBV5-1; the D gene is possibly TRBD1 (5 bases). This CDR3 region has 16 residues. CDR1 and CDR2 from the germline V gene are SGHRS and YFSETQ. V shed 2 bases and J shed 1 base, with 13 bases lying between them.

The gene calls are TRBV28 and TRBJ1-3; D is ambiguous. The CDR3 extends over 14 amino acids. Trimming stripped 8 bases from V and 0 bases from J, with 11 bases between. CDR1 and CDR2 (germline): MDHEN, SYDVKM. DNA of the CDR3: TGTGCCAGCGTCGGGCTCAGCTCTGGAAACACCATATATTTT. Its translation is CASVGLSSGNTIYF.

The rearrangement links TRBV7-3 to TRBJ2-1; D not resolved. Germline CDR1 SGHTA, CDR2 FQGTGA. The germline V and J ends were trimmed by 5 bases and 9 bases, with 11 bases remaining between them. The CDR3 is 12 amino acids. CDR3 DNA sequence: TGTGCCAGCAGCCGCCTACGGAGTGAGCAGTTCTTC. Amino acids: CASSRLRSEQFF.

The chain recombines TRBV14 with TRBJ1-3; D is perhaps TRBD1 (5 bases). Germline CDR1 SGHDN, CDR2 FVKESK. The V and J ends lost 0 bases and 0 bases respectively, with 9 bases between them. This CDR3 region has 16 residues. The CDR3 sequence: CASSQEWGGSGNTIYF. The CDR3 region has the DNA TGTGCCAGCAGCCAAGAGTGGGGCGGCTCTGGAAACACCATATATTTT.

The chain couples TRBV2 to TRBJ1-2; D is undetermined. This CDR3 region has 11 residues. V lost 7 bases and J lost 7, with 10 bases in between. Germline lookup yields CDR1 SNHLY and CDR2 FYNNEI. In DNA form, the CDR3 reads TGTGCCAGCACTCTAAAGGGTGGCTACACCTTC. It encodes CASTLKGGYTF. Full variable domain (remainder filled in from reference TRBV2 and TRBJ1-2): EPEVTQTPSHQVTQMGQEVILRCVPISNHLYFYWYRQILGQKVEFLVSFYNNEISEKSEIFDDQFSVERPDGSNFTLKIRSTKLEDSAMYFCASTLKGGYTFGSGTRLTVV.

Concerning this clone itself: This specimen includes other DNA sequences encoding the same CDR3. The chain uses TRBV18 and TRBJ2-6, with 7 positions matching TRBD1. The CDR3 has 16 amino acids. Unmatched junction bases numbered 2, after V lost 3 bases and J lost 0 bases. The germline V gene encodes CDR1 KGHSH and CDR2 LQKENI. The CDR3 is CASSPGQPSGANVLTF. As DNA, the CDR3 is TGTGCCAGCTCACCGGGACAGCCCTCTGGGGCCAACGTCCTGACTTTC.

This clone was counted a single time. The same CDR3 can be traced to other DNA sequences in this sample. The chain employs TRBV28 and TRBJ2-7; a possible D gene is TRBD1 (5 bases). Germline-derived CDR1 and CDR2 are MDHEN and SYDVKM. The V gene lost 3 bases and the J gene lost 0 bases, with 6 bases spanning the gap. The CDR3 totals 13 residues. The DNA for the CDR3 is TGTGCCAGCAGTTTCGACAGCTCCTACGAGCAGTACTTC. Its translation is CASSFDSSYEQYF. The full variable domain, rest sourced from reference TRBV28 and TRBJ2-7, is DVKVTQSSRYLVKRTGEKVFLECVQDMDHENMFWYRQDPGLGLRLIYFSYDVKMKEKGDIPEGYSVSREKKERFSLILESASTNQTSMYLCASSFDSSYEQYFGPGTRLTVT.

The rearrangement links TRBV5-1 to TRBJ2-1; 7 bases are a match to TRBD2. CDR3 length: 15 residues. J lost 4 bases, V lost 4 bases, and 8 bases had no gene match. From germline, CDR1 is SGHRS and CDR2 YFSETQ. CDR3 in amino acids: CASSGGDGSYNEQFF. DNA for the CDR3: TGCGCCAGCAGCGGGGGGGACGGATCTTACAATGAGCAGTTCTTC.

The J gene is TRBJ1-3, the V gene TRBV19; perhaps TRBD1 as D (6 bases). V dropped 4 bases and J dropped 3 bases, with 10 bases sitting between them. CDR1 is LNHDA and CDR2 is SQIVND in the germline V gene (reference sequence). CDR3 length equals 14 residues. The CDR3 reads CASSKWTDGNTIYF. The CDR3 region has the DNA TGTGCCAGTAGTAAGTGGACAGATGGAAACACCATATATTTT.

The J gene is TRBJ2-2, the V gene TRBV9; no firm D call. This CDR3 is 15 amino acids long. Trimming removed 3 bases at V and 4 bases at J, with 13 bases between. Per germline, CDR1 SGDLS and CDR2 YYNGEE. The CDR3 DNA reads TGTGCCAGCAGCGACCGGACGGCGGTCACCGGGGAGCTGTTTTTT. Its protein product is CASSDRTAVTGELFF.

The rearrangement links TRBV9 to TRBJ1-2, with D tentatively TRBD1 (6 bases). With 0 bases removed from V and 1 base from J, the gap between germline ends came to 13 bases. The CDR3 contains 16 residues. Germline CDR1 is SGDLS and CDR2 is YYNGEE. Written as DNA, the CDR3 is TGTGCCAGCAGCGTAGCCCCTGGGGGCAGTAACTATGGCTACACCTTC. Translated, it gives CASSVAPGGSNYGYTF. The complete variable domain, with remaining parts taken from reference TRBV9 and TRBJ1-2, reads DSGVTQTPKHLITATGQRVTLRCSPRSGDLSVYWYQQSLDQGLQFLIQYYNGEERAKGNILERFSAQQFPDLHSELNLSSLELGDSALYFCASSVAPGGSNYGYTFGSGTRLTVV.

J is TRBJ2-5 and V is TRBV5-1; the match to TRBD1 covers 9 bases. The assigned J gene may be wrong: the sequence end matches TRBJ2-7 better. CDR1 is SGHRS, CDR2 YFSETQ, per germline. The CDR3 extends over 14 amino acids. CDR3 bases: TGCGCCAGCAGCACCACCGGACAGGGGACCGAGCAGTACTTC. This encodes CASSTTGQGTEQYF.

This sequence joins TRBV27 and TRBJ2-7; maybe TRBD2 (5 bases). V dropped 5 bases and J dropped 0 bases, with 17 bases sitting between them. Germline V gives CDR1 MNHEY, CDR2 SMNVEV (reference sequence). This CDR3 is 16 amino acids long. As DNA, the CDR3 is TGTGCCAGCAGTAGATCGGGAAGCAGGAGCTCCTACGAGCAGTACTTC. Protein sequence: CASSRSGSRSSYEQYF.